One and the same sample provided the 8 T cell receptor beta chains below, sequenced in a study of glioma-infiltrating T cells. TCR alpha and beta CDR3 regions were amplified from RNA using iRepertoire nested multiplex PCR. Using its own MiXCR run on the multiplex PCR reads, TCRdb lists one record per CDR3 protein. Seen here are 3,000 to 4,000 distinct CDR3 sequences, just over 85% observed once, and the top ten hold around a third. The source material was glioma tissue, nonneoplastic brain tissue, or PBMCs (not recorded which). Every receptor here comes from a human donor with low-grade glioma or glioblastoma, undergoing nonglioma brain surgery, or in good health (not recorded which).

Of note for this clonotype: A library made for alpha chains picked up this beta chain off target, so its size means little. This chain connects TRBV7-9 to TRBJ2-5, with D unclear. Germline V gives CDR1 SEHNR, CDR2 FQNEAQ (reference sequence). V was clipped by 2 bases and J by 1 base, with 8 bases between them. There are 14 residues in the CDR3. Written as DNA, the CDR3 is TGTGCCAGCAGCTTAAACTCAGGCCAAGAGACCCAGTACTTC. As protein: CASSLNSGQETQYF. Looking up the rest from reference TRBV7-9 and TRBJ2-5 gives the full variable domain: DTGVSQNPRHKITKRGQNVTFRCDPISEHNRLYWYRQTLGQGPEFLTYFQNEAQLEKSRLLSDRFSAERPKGSFSTLEIQRTEQGDSAMYLCASSLNSGQETQYFGPGTRLLVL.

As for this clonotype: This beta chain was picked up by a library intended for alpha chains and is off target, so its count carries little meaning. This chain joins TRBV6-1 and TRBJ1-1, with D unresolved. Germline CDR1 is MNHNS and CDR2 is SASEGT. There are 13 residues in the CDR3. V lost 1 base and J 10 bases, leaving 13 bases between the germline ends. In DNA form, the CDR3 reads TGTGCCAGCAGTGAAGTGGGGAGAATGGGAGCTTTCTTT. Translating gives CASSEVGRMGAFF.

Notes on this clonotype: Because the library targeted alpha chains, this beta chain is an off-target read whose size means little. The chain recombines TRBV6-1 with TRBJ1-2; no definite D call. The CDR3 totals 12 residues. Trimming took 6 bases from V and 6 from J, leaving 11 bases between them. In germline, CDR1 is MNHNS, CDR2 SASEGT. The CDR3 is CASSRGPDGYTF. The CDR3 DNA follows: TGTGCCAGCAGCCGAGGGCCCGATGGCTACACCTTC.

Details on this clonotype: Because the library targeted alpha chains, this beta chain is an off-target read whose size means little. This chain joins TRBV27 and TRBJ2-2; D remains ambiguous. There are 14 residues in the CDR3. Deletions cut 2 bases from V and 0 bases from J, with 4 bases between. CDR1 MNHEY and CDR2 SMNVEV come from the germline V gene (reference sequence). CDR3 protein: CASSLNANTGELFF. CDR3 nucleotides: TGTGCCAGCAGTTTAAACGCGAACACCGGGGAGCTGTTTTTT.

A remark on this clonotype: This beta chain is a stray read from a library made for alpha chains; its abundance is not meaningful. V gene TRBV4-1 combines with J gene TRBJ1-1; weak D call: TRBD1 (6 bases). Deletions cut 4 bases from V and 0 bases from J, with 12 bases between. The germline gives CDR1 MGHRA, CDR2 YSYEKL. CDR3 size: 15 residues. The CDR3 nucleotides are TGCGCCAGCAGCCCAGACAGGTCCTTGAACACTGAAGCTTTCTTT. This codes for CASSPDRSLNTEAFF.

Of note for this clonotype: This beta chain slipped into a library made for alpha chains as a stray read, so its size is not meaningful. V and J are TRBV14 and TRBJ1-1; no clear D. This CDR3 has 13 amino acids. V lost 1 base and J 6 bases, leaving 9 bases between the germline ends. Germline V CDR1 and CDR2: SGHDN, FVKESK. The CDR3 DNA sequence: TGTGCCAGCAGCCAAGTGGCTTCGGCTGAAGCTTTCTTT. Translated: CASSQVASAEAFF.

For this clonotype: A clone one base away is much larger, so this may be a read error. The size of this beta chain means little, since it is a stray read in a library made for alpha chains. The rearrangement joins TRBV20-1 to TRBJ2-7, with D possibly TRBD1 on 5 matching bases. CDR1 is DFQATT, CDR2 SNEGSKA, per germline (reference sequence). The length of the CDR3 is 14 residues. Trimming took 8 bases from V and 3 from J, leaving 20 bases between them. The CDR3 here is CSTVPQGRYYEQYF. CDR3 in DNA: TGCAGTACCGTCCCCCAGGGAAGGTACTACGAGCAGTACTTC.

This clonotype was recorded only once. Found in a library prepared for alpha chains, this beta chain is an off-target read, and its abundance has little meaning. The CDR3 spells CASSLRGTAGRTQYF. CDR3 in DNA: TGTGCCAGCAGCTTAAGGGGGACTGCCGGTAGAACCCAGTACTTC. J is TRBJ2-5 and V is TRBV7-9; either TRBD1 or TRBD2 may fit D (6 bases each). V lost 2 bases and J lost 8, with 18 bases in between. The CDR3 sequence is 15 residues long. The germline CDR1 and CDR2 sequences are SEHNR and FQNEAQ (reference sequence). The full variable domain, with the rest looked up from reference TRBV7-9 and TRBJ2-5, is DTGVSQNPRHKITKRGQNVTFRCDPISEHNRLYWYRQTLGQGPEFLTYFQNEAQLEKSRLLSDRFSAERPKGSFSTLEIQRTEQGDSAMYLCASSLRGTAGRTQYFGPGTRLLVL.